The 6 T cell receptor beta chains presented below share a single source sample, sequenced in a study of T cells in tumors after PD-1 blockade. The method was immunoSEQ multiplex PCR; TCRdb's version includes in-frame clones alone and lacks a portion of them. The table lists 45,000 to 60,000 clones, 81% of them singletons. Source: PBMCs, taken before anti-PD-1 treatment. These receptors came from a human donor with basal cell carcinoma.

This clone has a single count. The gene calls are TRBV5-6 and TRBJ1-5; 7 bases match TRBD1. CDR1 SGHDT and CDR2 YYEEEE come from the germline V gene. This CDR3 is built from 15 residues. V gave up 4 bases and J gave up 6 bases; unmatched junction bases: 10. CDR3 in DNA: TGTGCCAGCAGCGCAAACACAGGGGTAGGTCAGCCCCAGCATTTT. Translating it yields CASSANTGVGQPQHF. Complete variable domain (other parts from reference TRBV5-6 and TRBJ1-5): DAGVTQSPTHLIKTRGQQVTLRCSPKSGHDTVSWYQQALGQGPQFIFQYYEEEERQRGNFPDRFSGHQFPNYSSELNVNALLLGDSALYLCASSANTGVGQPQHFGDGTRLSIL.

The chain couples TRBV30 to TRBJ1-2, with 9 bases lining up with TRBD1. Per the germline V gene, CDR1 is GTSNPN and CDR2 is SVGIG (reference sequence). This CDR3 contains 13 residues. The V and J ends lost 5 bases and 3 bases, in that order; junction bases with no gene match: 4. In nucleotides, the CDR3 is TGTGCCTGGGAACAGGGGGCAGACTATGGCTACACCTTC. This codes for CAWEQGADYGYTF. The full variable domain, with the rest looked up from reference TRBV30 and TRBJ1-2, is SQTIHQWPATLVQPVGSPLSLECTVEGTSNPNLYWYRQAAGRGLQLLFYSVGIGQISSEVPQNLSASRPQDRQFILSSKKLLLSDSGFYLCAWEQGADYGYTFGSGTRLTVV.

The gene calls are TRBV5-4 and TRBJ2-7; a weak D match, TRBD1 (5 bases). Germline V CDR1 and CDR2: SGHNT, YYREEE (reference sequence). V lost 1 base, J lost 5 bases, and 13 bases lay in between. This CDR3 comprises 14 residues. The CDR3 loop is CASSLSDSRDEQYF. The CDR3 DNA is TGTGCCAGCAGCTTGTCTGACAGTCGAGACGAGCAGTACTTC.

The chain links TRBV18 to TRBJ2-5; D uncertain. Germline V gene data show CDR1 as KGHSH and CDR2 as LQKENI. The CDR3 totals 15 residues. Trimming took off 0 bases at V and 3 bases at J, with 11 bases between the two ends. This CDR3 is CASSPPQRAKETQYF. The CDR3 coding sequence is TGTGCCAGCTCACCACCGCAAAGGGCCAAAGAGACCCAGTACTTC. Variable domain in full (rest from reference TRBV18 and TRBJ2-5): NAGVMQNPRHLVRRRGQEARLRCSPMKGHSHVYWYRQLPEEGLKFMVYLQKENIIDESGMPKERFSAEFPKEGPSILRIQQVVRGDSAAYFCASSPPQRAKETQYFGPGTRLLVL.

V usage is TRBV6-5 and J usage is TRBJ2-7, with 9 bases aligning to TRBD1. Unmatched junction bases numbered 7, after V lost 7 bases and J lost 0 bases. Germline CDR1 and CDR2: MNHEY and SVGAGI. The CDR3 contains 15 residues. The chain's CDR3 is CASMGGQGPSYEQYF. The CDR3 DNA follows: TGTGCCAGCATGGGAGGACAGGGGCCCTCCTACGAGCAGTACTTC.

The chain joins TRBV4-1 to TRBJ1-1; D is possibly TRBD1 (5 bases). The CDR3 sequence is 14 residues long. Germline V CDR1 and CDR2: MGHRA, YSYEKL. Trimming left V 4 bases short and J 0 bases short, with 9 bases between. CDR3: CASSLDSMNTEAFF. Here the CDR3 DNA reads TGCGCCAGCAGCCTCGACAGTATGAACACTGAAGCTTTCTTT.